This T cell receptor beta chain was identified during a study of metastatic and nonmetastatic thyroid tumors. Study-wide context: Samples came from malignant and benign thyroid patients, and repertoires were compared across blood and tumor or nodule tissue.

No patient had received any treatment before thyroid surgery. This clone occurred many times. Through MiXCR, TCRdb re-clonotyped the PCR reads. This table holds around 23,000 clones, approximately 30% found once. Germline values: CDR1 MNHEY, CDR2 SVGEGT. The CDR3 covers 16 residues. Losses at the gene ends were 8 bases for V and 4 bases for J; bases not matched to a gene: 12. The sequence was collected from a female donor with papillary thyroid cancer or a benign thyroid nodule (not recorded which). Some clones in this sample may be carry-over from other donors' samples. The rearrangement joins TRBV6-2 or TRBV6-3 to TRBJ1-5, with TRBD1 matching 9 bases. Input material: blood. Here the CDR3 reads CASLLGQGKDNQPQHF. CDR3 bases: TGTGCCAGCCTCCTAGGACAGGGGAAGGATAATCAGCCCCAGCATTTT.